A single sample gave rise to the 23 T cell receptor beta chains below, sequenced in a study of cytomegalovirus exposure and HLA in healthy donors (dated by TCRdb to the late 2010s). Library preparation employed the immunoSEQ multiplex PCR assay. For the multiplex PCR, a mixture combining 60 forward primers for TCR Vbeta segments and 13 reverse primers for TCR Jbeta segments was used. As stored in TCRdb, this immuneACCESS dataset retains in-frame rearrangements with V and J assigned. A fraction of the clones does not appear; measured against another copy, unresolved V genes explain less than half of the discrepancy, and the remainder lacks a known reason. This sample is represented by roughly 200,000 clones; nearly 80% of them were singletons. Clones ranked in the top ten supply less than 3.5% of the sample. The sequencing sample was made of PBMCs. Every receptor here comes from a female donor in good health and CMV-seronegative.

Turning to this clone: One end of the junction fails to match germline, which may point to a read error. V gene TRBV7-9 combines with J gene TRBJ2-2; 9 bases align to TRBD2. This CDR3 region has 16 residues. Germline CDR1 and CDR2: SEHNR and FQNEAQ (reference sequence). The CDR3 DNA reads TGTTCCAGCAGCTCTTTCGTAGCGGGAGCGCCCGGGGAGCTGTTTTTT. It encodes CSSSSFVAGAPGELFF.

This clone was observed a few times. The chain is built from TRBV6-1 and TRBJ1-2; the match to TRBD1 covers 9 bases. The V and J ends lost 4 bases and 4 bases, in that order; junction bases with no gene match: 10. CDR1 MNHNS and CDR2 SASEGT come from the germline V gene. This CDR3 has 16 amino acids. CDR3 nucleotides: TGTGCCAGCAGTGGGGCCCGACAGGGGGTGAGCTATGGCTACACCTTC. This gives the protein CASSGARQGVSYGYTF.

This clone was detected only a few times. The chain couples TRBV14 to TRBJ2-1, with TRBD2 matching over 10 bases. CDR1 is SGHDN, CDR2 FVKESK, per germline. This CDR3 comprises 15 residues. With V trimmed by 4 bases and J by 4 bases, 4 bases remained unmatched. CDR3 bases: TGTGCCAGCAGCCTCCTAGCGGGAGTGTACAATGAGCAGTTCTTC. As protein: CASSLLAGVYNEQFF.

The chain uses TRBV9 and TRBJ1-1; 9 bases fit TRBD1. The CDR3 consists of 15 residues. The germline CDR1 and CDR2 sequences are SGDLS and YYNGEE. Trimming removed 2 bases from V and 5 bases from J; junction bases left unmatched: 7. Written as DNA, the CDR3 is TGTGCCAGCAGCGTCACAGGGGGCGTTAATACTGAAGCTTTCTTT. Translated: CASSVTGGVNTEAFF.

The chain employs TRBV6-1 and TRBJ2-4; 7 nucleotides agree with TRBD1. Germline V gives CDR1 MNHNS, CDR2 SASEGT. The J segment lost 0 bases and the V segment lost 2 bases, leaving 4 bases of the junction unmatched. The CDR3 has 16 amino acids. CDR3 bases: TGTGCCAGCAGTGAATTGGGACAGATAGCCAAAAACATTCAGTACTTC. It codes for CASSELGQIAKNIQYF.

The CDR3: CASSDPGQGLNEQFF. DNA for the CDR3: TGTGCCAGCAGTGACCCGGGACAGGGGTTGAATGAGCAGTTCTTC. The gene calls are TRBV6-4 and TRBJ2-1; 10 nucleotides line up with TRBD1. J was trimmed by 7 bases and V by 2 bases; bases with no gene match: 5. The length of the CDR3 is 15 residues. CDR1 MRHNA and CDR2 SNTAGT come from the germline V gene.

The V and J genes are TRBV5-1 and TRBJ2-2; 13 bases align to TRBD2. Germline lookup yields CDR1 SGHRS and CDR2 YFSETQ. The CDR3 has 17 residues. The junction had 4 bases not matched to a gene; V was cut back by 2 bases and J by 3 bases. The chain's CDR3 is CASSLLAGGPDTGELFF. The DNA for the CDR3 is TGCGCCAGCAGCTTACTAGCGGGGGGGCCGGACACCGGGGAGCTGTTTTTT.

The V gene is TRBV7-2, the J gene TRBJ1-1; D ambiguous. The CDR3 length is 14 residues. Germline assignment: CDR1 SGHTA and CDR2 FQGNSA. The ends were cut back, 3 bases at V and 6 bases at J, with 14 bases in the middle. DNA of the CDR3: TGTGCCAGCAGCTTTTTCCGGGAGAGCGCTGAAGCTTTCTTT. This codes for CASSFFRESAEAFF.

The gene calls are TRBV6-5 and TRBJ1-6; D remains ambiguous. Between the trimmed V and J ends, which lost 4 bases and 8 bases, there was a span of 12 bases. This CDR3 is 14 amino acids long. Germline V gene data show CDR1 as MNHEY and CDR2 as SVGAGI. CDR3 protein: CASSSAQPYSPLHF. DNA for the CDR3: TGTGCCAGCAGTTCTGCACAGCCCTATTCACCCCTCCACTTT.

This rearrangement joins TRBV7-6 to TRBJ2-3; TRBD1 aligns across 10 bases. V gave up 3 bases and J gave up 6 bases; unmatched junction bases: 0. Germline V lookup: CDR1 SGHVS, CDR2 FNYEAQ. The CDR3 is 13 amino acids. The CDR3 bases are TGTGCCAGCAGCTTGACAGGGGGCGATACGCAGTATTTT. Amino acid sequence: CASSLTGGDTQYF.

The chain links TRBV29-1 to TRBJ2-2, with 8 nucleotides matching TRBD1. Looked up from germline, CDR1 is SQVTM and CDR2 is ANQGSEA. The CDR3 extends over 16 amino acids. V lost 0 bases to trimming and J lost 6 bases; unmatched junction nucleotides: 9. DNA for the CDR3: TGCAGCGTTGAAGATCTGCTGACAGGGGCCTCCGGGGAGCTGTTTTTT. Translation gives CSVEDLLTGASGELFF.

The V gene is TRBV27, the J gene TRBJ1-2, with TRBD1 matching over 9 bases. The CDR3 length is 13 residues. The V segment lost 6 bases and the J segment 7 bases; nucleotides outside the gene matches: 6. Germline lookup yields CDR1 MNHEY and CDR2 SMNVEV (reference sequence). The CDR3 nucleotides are TGTGCCAGCAGCCGACAGGGGGATGCTGGCTACACCTTC. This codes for CASSRQGDAGYTF.

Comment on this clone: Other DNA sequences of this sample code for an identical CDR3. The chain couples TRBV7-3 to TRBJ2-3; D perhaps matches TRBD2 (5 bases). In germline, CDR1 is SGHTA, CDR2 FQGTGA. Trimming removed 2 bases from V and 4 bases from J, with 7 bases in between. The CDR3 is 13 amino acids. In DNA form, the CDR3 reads TGTGCCAGCAGCTTAGCCGGGGCAGATACGCAGTATTTT. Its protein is CASSLAGADTQYF.

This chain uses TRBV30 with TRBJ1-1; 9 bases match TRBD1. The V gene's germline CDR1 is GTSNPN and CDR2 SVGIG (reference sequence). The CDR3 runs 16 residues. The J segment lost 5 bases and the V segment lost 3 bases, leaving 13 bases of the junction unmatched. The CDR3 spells CAWRGSFGTGITEAFF. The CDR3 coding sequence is TGTGCCTGGAGGGGAAGCTTCGGGACAGGGATAACTGAAGCTTTCTTT.

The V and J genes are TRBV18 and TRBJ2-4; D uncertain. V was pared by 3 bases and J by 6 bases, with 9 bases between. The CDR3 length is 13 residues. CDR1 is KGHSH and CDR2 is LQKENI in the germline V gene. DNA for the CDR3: TGTGCCAGCTCACCGGGCAACCCAAACATTCAGTACTTC. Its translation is CASSPGNPNIQYF.

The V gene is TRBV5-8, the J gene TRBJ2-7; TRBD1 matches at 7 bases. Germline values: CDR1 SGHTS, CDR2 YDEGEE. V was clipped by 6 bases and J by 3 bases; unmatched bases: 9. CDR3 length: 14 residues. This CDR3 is CASTRRGQDYEQYF. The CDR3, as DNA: TGTGCCAGCACCCGAAGAGGACAGGACTACGAGCAGTACTTC.

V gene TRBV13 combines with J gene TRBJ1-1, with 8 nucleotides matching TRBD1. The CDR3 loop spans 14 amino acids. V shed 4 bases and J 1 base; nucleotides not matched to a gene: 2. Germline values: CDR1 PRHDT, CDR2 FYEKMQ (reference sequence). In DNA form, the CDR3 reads TGTGCCAGCAGCTCGGGACAGGCGAACACTGAAGCTTTCTTT. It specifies CASSSGQANTEAFF.

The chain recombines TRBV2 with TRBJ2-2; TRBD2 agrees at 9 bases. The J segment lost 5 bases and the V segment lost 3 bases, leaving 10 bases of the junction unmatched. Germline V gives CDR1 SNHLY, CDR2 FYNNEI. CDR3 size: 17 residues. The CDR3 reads CASSDSLAGGLTGELFF. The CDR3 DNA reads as TGTGCCAGCAGTGACTCGCTTGCGGGGGGGCTTACCGGGGAGCTGTTTTTT.

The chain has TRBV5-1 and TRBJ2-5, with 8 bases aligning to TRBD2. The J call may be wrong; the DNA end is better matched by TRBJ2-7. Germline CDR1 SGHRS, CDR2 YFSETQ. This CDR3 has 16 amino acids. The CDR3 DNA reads TGCGCCAGCAGCTTGGCCGGGGGGGGCCCTTCCTACGAGCAGTACTTC. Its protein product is CASSLAGGGPSYEQYF.

CDR3 sequence: CASSPSPPGRRGPDTQYF. CDR3 DNA sequence: TGTGCCAGCAGCCCCAGCCCCCCAGGGAGGCGCGGGCCAGATACGCAGTATTTT. The chain links TRBV7-6 to TRBJ2-3; possible D gene TRBD2, 6 bases. V dropped 5 bases and J dropped 4 bases, with 25 bases sitting between them. Germline CDR1 is SGHVS and CDR2 is FNYEAQ. The CDR3 runs 18 residues. The whole variable domain, filled in from reference TRBV7-6 and TRBJ2-3, reads GAGVSQSPRYKVTKRGQDVALRCDPISGHVSLYWYRQALGQGPEFLTYFNYEAQQDKSGLPNDRFSAERPEGSISTLTIQRTEQRDSAMYRCASSPSPPGRRGPDTQYFGPGTRLTVL.

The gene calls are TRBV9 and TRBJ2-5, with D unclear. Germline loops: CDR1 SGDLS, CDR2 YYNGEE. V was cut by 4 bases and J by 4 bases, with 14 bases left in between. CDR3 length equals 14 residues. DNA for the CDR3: TGTGCCAGCAGCCCCTCATTGCCTAGAGAGACCCAGTACTTC. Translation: CASSPSLPRETQYF.

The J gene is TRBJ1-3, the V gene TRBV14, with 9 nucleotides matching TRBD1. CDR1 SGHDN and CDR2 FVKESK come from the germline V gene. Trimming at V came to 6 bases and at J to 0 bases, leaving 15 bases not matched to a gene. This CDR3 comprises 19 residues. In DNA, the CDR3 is TGTGCCAGCAGAAGGGCCGGGACAGGGACTAAGCTCTCTGGAAACACCATATATTTT. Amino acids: CASRRAGTGTKLSGNTIYF.

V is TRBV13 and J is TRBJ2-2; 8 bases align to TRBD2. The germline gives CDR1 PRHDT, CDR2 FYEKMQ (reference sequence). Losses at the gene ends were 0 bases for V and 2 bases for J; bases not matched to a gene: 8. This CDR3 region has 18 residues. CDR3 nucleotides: TGTGCCAGCAGCTTAGGCTGGATTAGCGGGGAAAACACCGGGGAGCTGTTTTTT. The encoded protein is CASSLGWISGENTGELFF.